This TCR beta chain was sequenced for a study of shared clonotypes between healthy human individuals. Study in general: Each donor's CD8 memory used one plate, CD8 naive two, each CD4 subset three.

Measured with immunoSEQ multiplex PCR; TCRdb has only the in-frame clones, and not every one. The repertoire holds millions of clones, with more than 90% as singletons. Donors, without exception, were Caucasian adults residing in Nashville, Tennessee. There are 15 residues in the CDR3. Trimming at V came to 3 bases and at J to 8 bases, leaving 8 bases not matched to a gene. Germline V gene sequence: CDR1 MRHNA, CDR2 SNTAGT. Material for sequencing was naive CD4+ T cells sorted from blood. Regarding subset: CD45RA+ positively selected. The receptor's source is a man aged 18 to 30 in good health. V usage is TRBV6-4 and J usage is TRBJ2-1; 9 bases line up with TRBD2. CDR3 sequence reads: CASSERAGGPYEQFF. For the CDR3, the DNA is TGTGCCAGCAGTGAAAGGGCGGGAGGGCCCTATGAGCAGTTCTTC.